One sample yielded the 8 T cell receptor beta chains listed below, sequenced in a study of blood T cells in healthy people across ages. The second PCR ran roughly 6 to 12 cycles with a sample-barcoded 5' primer and J-beta primers. Each CDR3 protein is one row after TCRdb ran MiXCR on the 5' RACE reads. The sample gives about 680,000 distinct CDR3 sequences, around 45% of which show up once; roughly 31% is in the top ten. The sequenced sample was blood. Receptors were obtained from a woman aged 60 to 75 in good health.

This chain links TRBV12-3 or TRBV12-4 with TRBJ2-7, with D possibly TRBD1 on 6 matching bases. CDR3 length: 16 residues. V was shortened by 0 bases and J by 6 bases, with 18 bases between the two germline ends. Here the CDR3 DNA reads TGTGCCAGCAGTTTAGCTGGGTCAGGGGTTTTTCGCGAGCAGTACTTC. Amino acid sequence: CASSLAGSGVFREQYF.

The chain recombines TRBV7-9 with TRBJ2-7, with D uncertain. The CDR3 length is 14 residues. CDR1 and CDR2 (germline): SEHNR, FQNEAQ (reference sequence). Trimming stripped 1 base from V and 3 bases from J, with 10 bases between. DNA for the CDR3: TGTGCCAGCAGCTTAGAAGGCAGTCGCTACGAGCAGTACTTC. Its translation is CASSLEGSRYEQYF.

V is TRBV12-3 or TRBV12-4 and J is TRBJ2-1; D uncertain. The CDR3 runs to 17 residues. Deletions cut 3 bases from V and 0 bases from J, with 15 bases between. The CDR3 reads CASSFRSPGRSYNEQFF. CDR3 nucleotides: TGTGCCAGCAGTTTTCGGTCTCCGGGTCGCTCCTACAATGAGCAGTTCTTC.

This chain uses TRBV6-4 with TRBJ2-2, with D possibly TRBD1 on 7 matching bases. This CDR3 comprises 14 residues. Germline assignment: CDR1 MRHNA and CDR2 SNTAGT. V shed 8 bases and J shed 0 bases, with 10 bases lying between them. CDR3 protein: CASARGANTGELFF. CDR3 bases: TGTGCCAGCGCCAGGGGGGCGAACACCGGGGAGCTGTTTTTT.

Only a few counts were recorded for this clonotype. The CDR3 loop is CSVSRGYSDEQYF. CDR3 DNA: TGCAGCGTGAGCAGGGGATATTCGGACGAGCAGTACTTC. The chain uses TRBV29-1 and TRBJ2-7, with TRBD1 as a possible D gene (6 bases). This CDR3 comprises 13 residues. V lost 6 bases, J lost 5 bases, and 17 bases lay in between. Germline-derived CDR1 and CDR2 are SQVTM and ANQGSEA.

In this sample, this clonotype turned up many times. The rearrangement links TRBV15 to TRBJ2-3; D may match TRBD1 or TRBD2 (5 bases each). CDR1 and CDR2 from the germline V gene are LNHNV and YYDKDF (reference sequence). CDR3 length equals 13 residues. Trimming stripped 2 bases from V and 11 bases from J, with 14 bases between. The DNA for the CDR3 is TGTGCCACCAGCAGAACCGGGACCCAACAGCAGTATTTT. Protein sequence: CATSRTGTQQQYF.

This clonotype appeared a few times. The CDR3 DNA reads as TGTGCCAGCCGAGAAAGCTCCTACAATGAGCAGTACTTC. This translates into CASRESSYNEQYF. This sequence joins TRBV6-2 or TRBV6-3 and TRBJ2-1; D not certain. TRBJ2-7 explains the end of the DNA better; the J call may be wrong. Germline-derived CDR1 and CDR2 are MNHEY and SVGEGT. This CDR3 has 13 residues.

This chain uses TRBV6-6 with TRBJ1-2; 9 nucleotides agree with TRBD1. V dropped 5 bases and J dropped 8; count of bases not matched to a gene: 12. Germline V CDR1 and CDR2: MNHNY, SVGAGI (reference sequence). The CDR3 runs to 15 residues. CDR3 DNA sequence: TGTGCCAGCAGTGAGCCGACAGGGGGGCTGGCAGGCTACACCTTC. Translation gives CASSEPTGGLAGYTF.